This T cell receptor (beta chain) was captured by sequencing in a study of blood T cell repertoires in COVID-19. Study background: The United States, Italy and Spain provided the acute and convalescent COVID-19 samples.

Trimming cost V 1 base and J 6 bases; bases outside gene matches: 6. CDR3 length equals 15 residues. Germline CDR1 LNHDA, CDR2 SQIVND (reference sequence). TCRdb keeps only in-frame clones here, not all; method: immunoSEQ multiplex PCR. The table shows around 300,000 clones, with roughly 90% occurring only once. Recovered participants had two consecutive negative NP/OP PCR tests, healthcare professional clearance, or symptom resolution. This clone was seen many times. The sequence came from a woman younger than 45 who had recovered from COVID-19. V gene TRBV19 combines with J gene TRBJ2-1, with 7 bases matching TRBD2. The sample taken for sequencing was PBMCs or T cells enriched from blood (not recorded which). Here the CDR3 DNA reads TGTGCCAGTAGTATAGGGACTAGTGAGGTCAATGAGCAGTTCTTC. It is translated as CASSIGTSEVNEQFF. The variable domain in full, with the rest retrieved from reference TRBV19 and TRBJ2-1, is DGGITQSPKYLFRKEGQNVTLSCEQNLNHDAMYWYRQDPGQGLRLIYYSQIVNDFQKGDIAEGYSVSREKKESFPLTVTSAQKNPTAFYLCASSIGTSEVNEQFFGPGTRLTVL.